This passage covers 22 T cell receptor beta chains from one sample sequenced in a study of cytomegalovirus exposure and HLA in healthy donors. TCRdb's copy holds only in-frame clones and misses some; the assay was immunoSEQ multiplex PCR. The sample contains 80,000 to 100,000 clones, more than 75% of which appear only once. Material: PBMCs. These receptors came from a man aged 18 to 29 in good health and CMV-seropositive.

The rearrangement joins TRBV7-3 to TRBJ1-1; D unclear. Germline V lookup: CDR1 SGHTA, CDR2 FQGTGA. Trimming took off 5 bases at V and 0 bases at J, with 7 bases between the two ends. This CDR3 comprises 13 residues. The CDR3 coding sequence is TGTGCCAGCAGCGTTACAGTGAACACTGAAGCTTTCTTT. As protein: CASSVTVNTEAFF.

The rearrangement uses TRBV11-2 and TRBJ2-3, with D possibly being TRBD2 (5 bases). Deletions cut 5 bases from V and 1 base from J, with 16 bases between. Germline-derived CDR1 and CDR2 are SGHAT and FQNNGV. The CDR3 has 16 residues. CDR3 residues: CASSRRAVLGTDTQYF. The CDR3 coding sequence is TGTGCCAGCAGCCGGCGGGCGGTCCTCGGCACAGATACGCAGTATTTT.

This clone was counted only a few times. This rearrangement joins TRBV25-1 to TRBJ2-7; TRBD2 is a possible D gene (5 bases). Germline CDR1 reads MGHDK; CDR2 reads SYGVNS. CDR3 size: 12 residues. Trimming took off 5 bases at V and 9 bases at J, with 14 bases between the two ends. The CDR3, as DNA: TGTGCCAGCAGTCGTGGTGTCGGACTGCAGTACTTC. It is translated as CASSRGVGLQYF.

This clone appeared once. V usage is TRBV11-2 and J usage is TRBJ1-4; TRBD1 aligns across 7 bases. From germline, CDR1 is SGHAT and CDR2 FQNNGV. V lost 5 bases, J lost 1 base, and 4 bases stayed unmatched. The CDR3 consists of 15 residues. CDR3 coding DNA: TGTGCCAGCAGCCCCCGACAGGGAACTAATGAAAAACTGTTTTTT. Translated, it gives CASSPRQGTNEKLFF. Complete variable domain (other parts from reference TRBV11-2 and TRBJ1-4): EAGVAQSPRYKIIEKRQSVAFWCNPISGHATLYWYQQILGQGPKLLIQFQNNGVVDDSQLPKDRFSAERLKGVDSTLKIQPAKLEDSAVYLCASSPRQGTNEKLFFGSGTQLSVL.

The chain has TRBV29-1 and TRBJ2-1; 7 nucleotides line up with TRBD2. The germline V gene encodes CDR1 SQVTM and CDR2 ANQGSEA. The CDR3 is 13 amino acids. V lost 4 bases to trimming and J lost 6 bases; unmatched junction nucleotides: 6. CDR3 region: CSVARESLNEQFF. The DNA for the CDR3 is TGCAGCGTTGCGCGGGAGTCACTCAATGAGCAGTTCTTC.

The chain has TRBV19 and TRBJ1-4; 7 bases map to TRBD1. This CDR3 contains 16 residues. The V segment lost 4 bases and the J segment 5 bases; nucleotides outside the gene matches: 10. Looked up from germline, CDR1 is LNHDA and CDR2 is SQIVND (reference sequence). The DNA for the CDR3 is TGTGCCAGTAGTACGCCGGACAGGAGATTGAATGAAAAACTGTTTTTT. Amino acids: CASSTPDRRLNEKLFF.

This sequence joins TRBV4-3 and TRBJ1-1, with 8 bases fitting TRBD1. The CDR3 totals 16 residues. J was trimmed by 4 bases and V by 1 base; bases with no gene match: 8. Germline V lookup: CDR1 LGHNA, CDR2 YSLEER. CDR3 DNA sequence: TGCGCCAGCAGCCAAGCTTCGCTGACAGGGGCCACTGAAGCTTTCTTT. Its translation: CASSQASLTGATEAFF.

The DNA of the CDR3 is TGTGCCAGCTCCACAGGGTCCCAAGAGACCCAGTACTTC. This sequence encodes CASSTGSQETQYF. The J gene is TRBJ2-5, the V gene TRBV18, with a tentative D call TRBD1 (6 bases). Trimming pared 6 bases from V and 1 base from J, leaving 9 bases between. This CDR3 contains 13 residues. CDR1 and CDR2 from the germline V gene are KGHSH and LQKENI. Variable domain in full (rest from reference TRBV18 and TRBJ2-5): NAGVMQNPRHLVRRRGQEARLRCSPMKGHSHVYWYRQLPEEGLKFMVYLQKENIIDESGMPKERFSAEFPKEGPSILRIQQVVRGDSAAYFCASSTGSQETQYFGPGTRLLVL.

The V call is TRBV4-1, the J call TRBJ2-1; D is ambiguous. Germline-derived CDR1 and CDR2 are MGHRA and YSYEKL. This CDR3 contains 18 residues. Trimming shortened V by 0 bases and J by 0 bases, and 15 bases separated the two germline ends. CDR3 sequence: CASSQDFIVVSSYNEQFF. As DNA, the CDR3 is TGCGCCAGCAGCCAAGATTTTATCGTGGTCAGCTCCTACAATGAGCAGTTCTTC.

The chain employs TRBV2 and TRBJ2-1; D may be TRBD1 (5 bases). The V end lost 3 bases, the J end lost 6 bases, and 12 bases lay between the germline ends. This CDR3 comprises 14 residues. The germline CDR1 and CDR2 sequences are SNHLY and FYNNEI. The CDR3 here is CASSEWQGSNEQFF. CDR3 sequence (DNA): TGTGCCAGCAGTGAGTGGCAGGGTAGCAATGAGCAGTTCTTC.

The chain joins TRBV7-3 to TRBJ1-1, with TRBD1 matching over 8 bases. Per the germline V gene, CDR1 is SGHTA and CDR2 is FQGTGA. The J segment lost 0 bases and the V segment lost 4 bases, leaving 1 base of the junction unmatched. The CDR3 extends over 14 amino acids. Written as DNA, the CDR3 is TGTGCCAGCAGCTCAGGGGGCGTGAACACTGAAGCTTTCTTT. This gives the protein CASSSGGVNTEAFF.

The chain is built from TRBV7-2 and TRBJ2-1, with 8 bases lining up with TRBD2. The CDR3 is made up of 16 amino acids. Trimming cost V 4 bases and J 3 bases; bases outside gene matches: 8. The germline gives CDR1 SGHTA, CDR2 FQGNSA. The CDR3 sequence is CASSWGASGSYNEQFF. The CDR3 DNA follows: TGTGCCAGCAGCTGGGGCGCGAGCGGGAGCTACAATGAGCAGTTCTTC.

The genes are TRBV7-2 and TRBJ2-7; 7 bases agree with TRBD2. Germline V gene sequence: CDR1 SGHTA, CDR2 FQGNSA. The CDR3 covers 15 residues. V lost 5 bases, J lost 2 bases, and 9 bases stayed unmatched. CDR3: CASSNSGLLPYEQYF. The CDR3 DNA reads TGTGCCAGCAGCAATAGCGGGTTACTCCCCTACGAGCAGTACTTC.

V and J are TRBV5-6 and TRBJ1-5, with D maybe TRBD1 (6 bases). The V end lost 4 bases, the J end lost 0 bases, and 17 bases lay between the germline ends. This CDR3 spans 17 amino acids. Germline V gene lookup returns CDR1 SGHDT and CDR2 YYEEEE. Written as DNA, the CDR3 is TGTGCCAGCAGCGTACTCGGACAGCATTATAGCAATCAGCCCCAGCATTTT. Residues: CASSVLGQHYSNQPQHF.

This clone was detected only once. The rearrangement joins TRBV2 to TRBJ2-7; 12 bases align to TRBD1. Germline V CDR1 and CDR2: SNHLY, FYNNEI. V lost 8 bases and J lost 1; bases outside the gene matches: 3. CDR3 size: 14 residues. CDR3 coding DNA: TGTGCCAGCTTGGGACAGGGGGCGTCCTACGAGCAGTACTTC. Its protein product is CASLGQGASYEQYF.

The chain has TRBV7-2 and TRBJ2-3; 10 bases map to TRBD1. CDR1 is SGHTA and CDR2 is FQGNSA in the germline V gene. The trim removed 4 bases at V and 3 bases at J, leaving 4 bases unmatched. This CDR3 spans 15 amino acids. CDR3 bases: TGTGCCAGCAGCTCGGGACAGGGGTTGACAGATACGCAGTATTTT. This gives the protein CASSSGQGLTDTQYF.

The count of this clone is one. The chain uses TRBV7-9 and TRBJ2-7, with TRBD2 as a possible D gene (5 bases). CDR1 and CDR2 from the germline V gene are SEHNR and FQNEAQ (reference sequence). V dropped 5 bases and J dropped 6 bases, with 14 bases sitting between them. The CDR3 sequence is 13 residues long. CDR3 protein: CASSPSGVGEQYF. In DNA, the CDR3 is TGTGCCAGCAGCCCCTCCGGGGTTGGCGAGCAGTACTTC.

The chain combines TRBV5-6 with TRBJ2-7; 7 bases are a match to TRBD2. In germline, CDR1 is SGHDT, CDR2 YYEEEE. There are 15 residues in the CDR3. With V trimmed by 1 base and J by 5 bases, 9 bases remained unmatched. CDR3 sequence reads: CASSLLLAGEHEQYF. CDR3 nucleotides: TGTGCCAGCAGCTTGTTACTTGCGGGAGAACACGAGCAGTACTTC.

The rearrangement links TRBV7-2 to TRBJ2-5, with TRBD1 as a possible D gene (7 bases). This CDR3 is 18 amino acids long. The V end lost 5 bases, the J end lost 5 bases, and 27 bases lay between the germline ends. Germline V gene lookup returns CDR1 SGHTA and CDR2 FQGNSA. Here the CDR3 reads CASSDRSSGGPFRETQYF. The CDR3 DNA reads TGTGCCAGCAGCGACAGATCTTCAGGGGGGCCGTTCCGGGAGACCCAGTACTTC.

This rearrangement joins TRBV19 to TRBJ1-1, with D possibly being TRBD1 (6 bases). The CDR3 extends over 15 amino acids. The germline gives CDR1 LNHDA, CDR2 SQIVND (reference sequence). Trimming stripped 3 bases from V and 5 bases from J, with 16 bases between. CDR3: CASSITGIIATEAFF. In nucleotides, the CDR3 is TGTGCCAGTAGTATCACAGGGATCATCGCTACTGAAGCTTTCTTT.

This chain connects TRBV7-9 to TRBJ1-4; 8 bases line up with TRBD1. From germline, CDR1 is SEHNR and CDR2 FQNEAQ (reference sequence). Trimming cost V 4 bases and J 0 bases; bases outside gene matches: 1. CDR3 size: 15 residues. The CDR3 spells CASSSGQATNEKLFF. The CDR3 DNA sequence: TGTGCCAGCAGCTCGGGACAGGCAACTAATGAAAAACTGTTTTTT.

V is TRBV6-1 and J is TRBJ2-3; TRBD2 might be the D (6 bases). The CDR3 contains 13 residues. Germline assignment: CDR1 MNHNS and CDR2 SASEGT. Deletions cut 7 bases from V and 4 bases from J, with 12 bases between. Here the CDR3 DNA reads TGTGCCAGCACTCTGGACTATGCAGATACGCAGTATTTT. Its translation is CASTLDYADTQYF.